This entry describes one T cell receptor (beta chain). Its target is unknown. From the RT-PCR reads, TCRdb called clonotypes with MiXCR, one entry per CDR3 protein. Here the sample spans about 610,000 distinct CDR3 sequences, around 13% being singletons. The data stem from a study of response to subunit inactivated influenza vaccine. Findings of the study overall: The authors suggested that few new T cells are recruited per seasonal influenza vaccination.

This CDR3 spans 14 amino acids. J gave up 5 bases and V 6 bases, and 8 bases lay outside the gene matches. Germline assignment: CDR1 DFQATT and CDR2 SNEGSKA (reference sequence). Source: PBMCs from blood, taken roughly 12 days after vaccination. V gene TRBV20-1 combines with J gene TRBJ2-3, with 10 bases identical to TRBD1. This receptor was taken from a man aged 50-59 years who received an inactivated influenza vaccine. As DNA, the CDR3 is TGCAGTGCACGACAGGGGGCGATCCGAGATACGCAGTATTTT. It yields the protein CSARQGAIRDTQYF.